This TCR beta chain was retrieved from a study of blood T cells in healthy people across ages. Regarding this clonotype: Its antigen is not identified.

The use of a sample-barcoded 5' primer and a J-beta primer mix characterized a second PCR of roughly 6 to 12 cycles. TCRdb passed the 5' RACE reads through MiXCR, listing each CDR3 protein once. This repertoire shows more than 650,000 distinct CDR3 sequences, roughly 25% found once; its top ten account for under 3%. Findings and caveats of the study: Across the age range, TCR beta diversity per million T cells fell in a roughly linear way. Long-lived donors had more naive CD4+ cells and higher diversity than aged donors.

Germline assignment: CDR1 SGHRS and CDR2 YFSETQ. The CDR3 covers 16 residues. J lost 5 bases, V lost 0 bases, and 3 bases had no gene match. This same sample was also taken into another study, of T cells of mothers and their children.

The TCR comes from a boy younger than 18 in good health. V usage is TRBV5-1 and J usage is TRBJ2-1; 12 nucleotides agree with TRBD2. The sample taken for sequencing was blood. The CDR3 DNA sequence: TGCGCCAGCAGCTTGGGGACTAGCGGGACCCACAATGAGCAGTTCTTC. Protein: CASSLGTSGTHNEQFF.